The subject of this entry is one T cell receptor (beta chain). The antigen it recognizes is unknown. Nothing much larger sits one base from this clone, and base qualities are not available. These data belong to a study of T cell responses to AZD1222 COVID-19 vaccine (dated by TCRdb to about 2021). Study-level background: A total of more than 230 trial participants underwent TCR sequencing, of whom about 200 had received two doses of AZD1222 and around 25 had received two doses of the MenACWY control vaccine. Enrollment into the trials was organized by age into subgroups of 18-55, 56-69 and 70-plus years, and those subgroups contained roughly 150, 30 and 60 TCR-sequenced participants, respectively.

CDR1 and CDR2 are drawn from the germline V gene: MDHEN, SYDVKM. The CDR3, from cysteine to phenylalanine, totals 15 residues. The sequence is cut down to CDR3 DNA, 45 bases in frame from base 1. After removal of 2 bases from V and 7 bases from J, the junction retains 8 bases not matched to a gene. The sample's time point label, in plain terms: about 28 days (+/-7) after the second vaccine dose. Because spike-specific TCR depth and breadth did not differ between the two schedules, AZD1222 recipients who got a second dose at roughly 4 weeks were pooled with those who got a second dose at roughly 12 weeks. Samples from vaccinated people were obtained from the UK trials COV001 and COV002, which included a single-blind randomized controlled phase 2/3 trial of AZD1222 (ChAdOx1 nCoV-19) in healthy adults. For TCRbeta chain sequencing, PBMC samples from trial participants were taken at day 0 and at day 28 after the second dose.

Overall study outcomes, separate from this receptor: The whole spike protein was spanned by vaccine-associated CD4 TCRs, and dominant responses were seen in regions 160-218 and 743-854. After two AZD1222 doses, spike-specific TCR breadth and depth were significantly higher than at day 0 and than in MenACWY recipients. Most participants were white British and females outnumbered males, and the authors suggested that clonal diversity may have been underestimated. Because no samples from the day 14 peak response were available, repertoires could be characterized only after the peak T cell response. Conclusions about previously exposed vaccinees were limited because only six AZD1222 recipients were SARS-CoV-2 seropositive at baseline. The 56-69-year group was small, and its depth increase did not reach significance, likely because of low power. Epitopes outside the regions mutated in the B.1.351 and B.1.1.7 variants were reportedly recognized by nearly half of the unique spike-specific TCRs.

The CDR3 regions of human TCRbeta chains were analyzed by immunosequencing. For the original study's pipeline: Repertoire TCRs were checked for matches against a reference library of SARS-CoV-2-specific TCRs that had been generated using the MIRA antigen-specificity platform. Breadth was defined as the fraction of unique TCRs that were SARS-CoV-2-associated. Depth was defined as the fraction of total T cells that were SARS-CoV-2-associated. Using the MIRA data, each spike-specific TCR was mapped to the spike region that the TCR reacts to and placed in a CD4 or CD8 class. Log10-transformed breadth and depth values were compared by one-way ANOVA with Sidak's multiple comparisons tests. In TCRdb, the immuneACCESS table is reduced to in-frame sequences with V and J assigned. These tables do not hold every clone; where another copy was compared, an unresolved V gene accounts for under half, and the others remain unexplained. That table is the source of V, J and clone size, and D and trimming were worked out from the DNA. The sample table holds roughly 120,000 clones, of which over 80% were seen once. The ten largest make up more than 7% of the sample.

This TCR was sampled from an adult who received the AZD1222 COVID-19 vaccine. In this chain, TRBV28 is recombined with TRBJ1-2; TRBD1 agrees with 9 junctional bases. This specimen consisted of peripheral blood, obtained 28 days after the second AZD1222 dose. In nucleotide form, the sequence is TGTGCCAGCAGTTTACCCCTAACAGGGGGCGGTGGCTACACCTTC. The encoded protein is CASSLPLTGGGGYTF.